This TCR beta chain comes out of a study of blood T cell repertoires in COVID-19. At the level of the study: The United States, Italy and Spain provided the acute and convalescent COVID-19 samples. T cells, B-cell-depleted T cells, or PBMCs supplied cDNA or gDNA.

Per the study methods: Amplifying reference gene primers gave estimates of nucleated cell counts. Method: immunoSEQ multiplex PCR; TCRdb's copy keeps in-frame clones and lacks some. V, J and clone size are taken as reported in that table, and D and trimming were inferred from the DNA itself. The sample carries approximately 280,000 clones, 87% recorded once. This clone came up a few times. The V and J ends lost 6 bases and 2 bases, in that order; junction bases with no gene match: 3. Germline V gives CDR1 MNHNY, CDR2 SVGAGI (reference sequence). The CDR3 sequence is 14 residues long. This chain links TRBV6-6 with TRBJ2-7; 11 bases align to TRBD2. The sequence was collected from a middle-aged woman who had recovered from COVID-19. Sequenced material: PBMCs or T cells enriched from blood (not recorded which). The CDR3 nucleotides are TGTGCCAGCAGGGCACTAGCGGGAGCCTACGAGCAGTACTTC. It specifies CASRALAGAYEQYF.